These 20 T cell receptor beta chains originate from one sample sequenced in a study of T cell clonotyping in hematopoietic cell transplantation. The repertoire was sequenced with immunoSEQ multiplex PCR; TCRdb's copy has only in-frame clones and lacks some. The sample yields around 6,200 clones, 87% seen once. The material sequenced was peripheral blood mononuclear cells, taken 100 days after allogeneic stem cell transplant. The receptor set was obtained from a female patient in her thirties or forties who had an allogeneic stem cell transplant from a related donor, so the T cells may come from the graft donor. Some clones in this sample may be carry-over from other donors' samples.

This clone showed up just a few times. V usage is TRBV30 and J usage is TRBJ2-2; 7 bases line up with TRBD2. The CDR3 is 15 amino acids. Germline CDR1 GTSNPN, CDR2 SVGIG (reference sequence). The ends lost 6 bases at V and 2 bases at J; junction bases unmatched: 9. CDR3 DNA: TGTGCCTGCGGGCGGGCTAGCGGAAACACCGGGGAGCTGTTTTTT. Its protein is CACGRASGNTGELFF.

In its sample, this clone was seen once. The chain couples TRBV28 to TRBJ2-7, with D perhaps assigned TRBD1 or TRBD2 (5 bases each). V was clipped by 5 bases and J by 3 bases, with 11 bases between them. Germline V gene lookup returns CDR1 MDHEN and CDR2 SYDVKM. The CDR3 is 13 residues long. This CDR3 reads CASSPPGLYEQYF. In DNA, the CDR3 is TGTGCCAGCAGTCCCCCGGGGCTCTACGAGCAGTACTTC.

This clone was seen a few times. This sequence joins TRBV19 and TRBJ1-5; TRBD1 is a possible D gene (5 bases). The V gene's germline CDR1 is LNHDA and CDR2 SQIVND (reference sequence). The CDR3 contains 13 residues. V was clipped by 6 bases and J by 4 bases, with 10 bases between them. This chain's CDR3 is CASRGDLNQPQHF. The CDR3 coding sequence is TGTGCCAGTAGGGGGGATTTAAATCAGCCCCAGCATTTT.

The chain recombines TRBV5-1 with TRBJ1-4; D is possibly TRBD1 (5 bases). The germline V gene has CDR1 SGHRS and CDR2 YFSETQ. CDR3 length equals 15 residues. The V end was cut by 4 bases, the J end by 3 bases, with 13 bases between. CDR3 DNA sequence: TGCGCCAGCAGCCTCCAGGGCAGAGCTAATGAAAAACTGTTTTTT. It is translated as CASSLQGRANEKLFF.

This clone has a single count. V gene TRBV28 combines with J gene TRBJ1-3; the D is unclear. This CDR3 is 14 amino acids long. CDR1 and CDR2 (germline): MDHEN, SYDVKM. V was pared by 6 bases and J by 5 bases, with 14 bases between. The CDR3, as DNA: TGTGCCAGCAGCCTTGGGGAAGGTAGAAACACCATATATTTT. It specifies CASSLGEGRNTIYF. Full variable domain (outside the CDR3, taken from reference TRBV28 and TRBJ1-3): DVKVTQSSRYLVKRTGEKVFLECVQDMDHENMFWYRQDPGLGLRLIYFSYDVKMKEKGDIPEGYSVSREKKERFSLILESASTNQTSMYLCASSLGEGRNTIYFGEGSWLTVV.

The chain combines TRBV9 with TRBJ2-7; 8 nucleotides align to TRBD2. The CDR3 contains 14 residues. Unmatched junction bases numbered 2, after V lost 0 bases and J lost 3 bases. The germline V gene encodes CDR1 SGDLS and CDR2 YYNGEE. The CDR3 DNA reads as TGTGCCAGCAGCGTAGCGGGAGGGAACTACGAGCAGTACTTC. This sequence encodes CASSVAGGNYEQYF.

The chain recombines TRBV6-6 with TRBJ2-7; 8 bases agree with TRBD1. Germline values: CDR1 MNHNY, CDR2 SVGAGI (reference sequence). This CDR3 is built from 15 residues. Losses at the gene ends were 6 bases for V and 6 bases for J; bases not matched to a gene: 13. The CDR3 DNA is TGTGCCAGCAGGCTCCTCGCCGGACAGGGTGGCGAGCAGTACTTC. Translation: CASRLLAGQGGEQYF.

The rearrangement links TRBV4-3 to TRBJ2-1, with 11 nucleotides matching TRBD2. The germline CDR1 and CDR2 sequences are LGHNA and YSLEER. The CDR3 extends over 15 amino acids. The ends lost 1 base at V and 9 bases at J; junction bases unmatched: 5. CDR3: CASSQGLAGNVEQFF. The CDR3 DNA is TGCGCCAGCAGCCAAGGACTAGCGGGAAATGTTGAGCAGTTCTTC.

The V call is TRBV9, the J call TRBJ2-7; D gene unclear. Germline V gives CDR1 SGDLS, CDR2 YYNGEE. Trimming cost V 0 bases and J 7 bases, with 11 bases left between them. This CDR3 spans 13 amino acids. Here the CDR3 DNA reads TGTGCCAGCAGCGTAGAAGCCGGTCGGGAGCAGTACTTC. Encoded protein: CASSVEAGREQYF.

The genes are TRBV27 and TRBJ1-1; D is possibly TRBD1 (5 bases). Trimming left V 7 bases short and J 7 bases short, with 13 bases between. The CDR3 contains 12 residues. The germline V gene encodes CDR1 MNHEY and CDR2 SMNVEV (reference sequence). The CDR3 spells CASMGRAFEAFF. The CDR3, as DNA: TGTGCCAGCATGGGCAGGGCCTTTGAAGCTTTCTTT.

This clone showed up just a few times. This chain joins TRBV7-6 and TRBJ2-7; D may be TRBD2 (5 bases). Germline V gene lookup returns CDR1 SGHVS and CDR2 FNYEAQ. The ends were cut back, 6 bases at V and 4 bases at J, with 10 bases in the middle. This CDR3 has 12 amino acids. The CDR3 protein is CASSSEGYEQYF. DNA for the CDR3: TGTGCCAGCAGTTCCGAGGGATACGAGCAGTACTTC.

The rearrangement uses TRBV7-8 and TRBJ1-1; TRBD1 matches 8 bases. J lost 2 bases, V lost 4 bases, and 9 bases had no gene match. This CDR3 spans 16 amino acids. CDR1 and CDR2 (germline): SGHVS, FQNEAQ. The DNA for the CDR3 is TGTGCCAGCAGCTCGAGAGACAGGGGCAGTAACACTGAAGCTTTCTTT. Encoded protein: CASSSRDRGSNTEAFF.

This sequence joins TRBV7-2 and TRBJ2-1; 11 nucleotides align to TRBD2. J lost 7 bases, V lost 5 bases, and 10 bases had no gene match. The germline V gene has CDR1 SGHTA and CDR2 FQGNSA. This CDR3 region has 16 residues. The CDR3 DNA follows: TGTGCCAGCAGCCTAGAACTAGCGGGAGATTTGAATGAGCAGTTCTTC. Amino acid sequence: CASSLELAGDLNEQFF.

The chain has TRBV7-2 and TRBJ1-2; no firm D call. Germline V lookup: CDR1 SGHTA, CDR2 FQGNSA. Trimming took 0 bases from V and 4 from J, leaving 15 bases between them. This CDR3 spans 16 amino acids. The CDR3 region has the DNA TGTGCCAGCAGCTTAGCGCCAGTTCAGGCCGTCTATGGCTACACCTTC. It codes for CASSLAPVQAVYGYTF.

This clone is classed as large. The CDR3: CSVVSQASGANVLTF. The CDR3 bases are TGCAGCGTTGTAAGTCAAGCCTCTGGGGCCAACGTCCTGACTTTC. This rearrangement joins TRBV29-1 to TRBJ2-6; D is undetermined. Germline V gene data show CDR1 as SQVTM and CDR2 as ANQGSEA. This CDR3 has 15 residues. Trimming removed 4 bases at V and 0 bases at J, with 10 bases between.

This clone was found a few times. V and J are TRBV7-3 and TRBJ2-1, with 12 bases that match TRBD2. Per the germline V gene, CDR1 is SGHTA and CDR2 is FQGTGA. CDR3 length: 16 amino acids. With V trimmed by 4 bases and J by 12 bases, 13 bases remained unmatched. The CDR3 spells CASSSPRTSGNTGQFF. The CDR3 DNA sequence: TGTGCCAGCAGCTCTCCTCGGACTAGCGGGAATACAGGGCAGTTCTTC.

The rearrangement joins TRBV30 to TRBJ1-1; D gene ambiguous. Trimming left V 2 bases short and J 4 bases short, with 14 bases between. The CDR3 covers 14 residues. Germline loops: CDR1 GTSNPN, CDR2 SVGIG (reference sequence). As DNA, the CDR3 is TGTGCCTGGAGTATGATGGGGTTCGGCACTGAAGCTTTCTTT. It yields the protein CAWSMMGFGTEAFF.

The CDR3 sequence is CASSLVFGATNEKLFF. The CDR3 DNA follows: TGTGCCAGCAGTTTAGTATTTGGGGCAACTAATGAAAAACTGTTTTTT. The chain couples TRBV6-5 to TRBJ1-4, with D hard to call. The CDR3 is 16 residues long. CDR1 is MNHEY, CDR2 SVGAGI, per germline. Trimming removed 4 bases from V and 0 bases from J, with 12 bases in between.

The count of this clone is one. The chain has TRBV7-2 and TRBJ1-2; TRBD1 is a possible D gene (6 bases). CDR3 length: 16 amino acids. V was shortened by 1 base and J by 8 bases, with 20 bases between the two germline ends. Germline V gene data show CDR1 as SGHTA and CDR2 as FQGNSA. The CDR3 loop is CASSLESRQGSMGYTF. The CDR3 bases are TGTGCCAGCAGCTTAGAAAGTCGGCAGGGGAGTATGGGCTACACCTTC. The full variable domain, its missing parts supplied by reference TRBV7-2 and TRBJ1-2, is GAGVSQSPSNKVTEKGKDVELRCDPISGHTALYWYRQSLGQGLEFLIYFQGNSAPDKSGLPSDRFSAERTGGSVSTLTIQRTQQEDSAVYLCASSLESRQGSMGYTFGSGTRLTVV.

The CDR3 nucleotides are TGTGCCAGCAGATCCCCCCGGGCCTCCGAGCAGTACTTC. It encodes CASRSPRASEQYF. J is TRBJ2-7 and V is TRBV11-2; D unclear. The CDR3 sequence is 13 residues long. Trimming took 6 bases from V and 6 from J, leaving 15 bases between them. In germline, CDR1 is SGHAT, CDR2 FQNNGV.